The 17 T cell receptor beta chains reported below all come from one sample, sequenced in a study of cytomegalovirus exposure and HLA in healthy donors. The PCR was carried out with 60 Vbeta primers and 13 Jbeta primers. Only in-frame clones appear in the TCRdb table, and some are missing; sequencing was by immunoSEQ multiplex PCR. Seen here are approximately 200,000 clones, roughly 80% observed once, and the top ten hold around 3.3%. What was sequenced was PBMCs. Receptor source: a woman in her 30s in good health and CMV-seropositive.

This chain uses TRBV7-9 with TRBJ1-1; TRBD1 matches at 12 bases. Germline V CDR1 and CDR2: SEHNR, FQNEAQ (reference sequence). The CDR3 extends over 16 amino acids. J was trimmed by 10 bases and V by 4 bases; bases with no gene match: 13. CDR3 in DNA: TGTGCCAGCAGCTCTTTACCTCTCGGGACAGGGGGCAGAGCTTTCTTT. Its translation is CASSSLPLGTGGRAFF.

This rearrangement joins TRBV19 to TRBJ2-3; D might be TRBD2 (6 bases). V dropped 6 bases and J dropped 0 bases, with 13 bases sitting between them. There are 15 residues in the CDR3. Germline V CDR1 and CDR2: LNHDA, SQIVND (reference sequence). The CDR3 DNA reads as TGTGCCAGTAGCCCGGCGGGGCGGAGCACAGATACGCAGTATTTT. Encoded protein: CASSPAGRSTDTQYF.

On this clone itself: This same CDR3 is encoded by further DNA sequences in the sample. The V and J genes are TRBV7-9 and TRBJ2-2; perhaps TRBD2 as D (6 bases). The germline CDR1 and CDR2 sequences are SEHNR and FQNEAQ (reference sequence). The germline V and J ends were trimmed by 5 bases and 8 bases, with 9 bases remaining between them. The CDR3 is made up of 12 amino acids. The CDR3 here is CASSLSGGELFF. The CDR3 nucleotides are TGTGCCAGCAGCCTTAGCGGTGGGGAGCTGTTTTTT.

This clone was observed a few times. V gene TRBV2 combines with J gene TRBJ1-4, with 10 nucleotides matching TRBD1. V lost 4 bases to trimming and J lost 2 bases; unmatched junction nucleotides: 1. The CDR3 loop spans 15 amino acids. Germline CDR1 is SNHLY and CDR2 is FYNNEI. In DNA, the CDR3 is TGTGCCAGCAGTGGGGACAGGGGTACTAATGAAAAACTGTTTTTT. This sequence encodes CASSGDRGTNEKLFF.

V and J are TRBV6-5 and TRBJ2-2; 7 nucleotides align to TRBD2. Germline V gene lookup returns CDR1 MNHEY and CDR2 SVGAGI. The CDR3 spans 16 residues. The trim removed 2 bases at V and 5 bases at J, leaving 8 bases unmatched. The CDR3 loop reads CASSYNPGEGTGELFF. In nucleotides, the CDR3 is TGTGCCAGCAGTTACAATCCCGGGGAGGGTACCGGGGAGCTGTTTTTT.

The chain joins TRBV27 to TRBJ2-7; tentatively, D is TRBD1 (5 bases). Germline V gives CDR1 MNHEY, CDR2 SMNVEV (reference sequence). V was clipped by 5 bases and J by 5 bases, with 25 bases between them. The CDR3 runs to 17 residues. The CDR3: CASSKQGIGGPINEQYF. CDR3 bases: TGTGCCAGCAGTAAGCAGGGAATTGGTGGTCCGATAAACGAGCAGTACTTC.

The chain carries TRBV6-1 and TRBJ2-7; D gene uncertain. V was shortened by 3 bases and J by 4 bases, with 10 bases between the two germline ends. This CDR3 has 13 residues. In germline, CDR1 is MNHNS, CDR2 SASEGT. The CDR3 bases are TGTGCCAGCAGTGATTGGCTCCTTTACGAGCAGTACTTC. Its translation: CASSDWLLYEQYF.

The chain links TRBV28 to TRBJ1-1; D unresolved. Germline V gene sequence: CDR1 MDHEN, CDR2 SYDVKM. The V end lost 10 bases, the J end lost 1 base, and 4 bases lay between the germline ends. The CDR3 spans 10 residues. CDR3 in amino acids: CATQNTEAFF. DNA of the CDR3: TGTGCCACCCAGAACACTGAAGCTTTCTTT.

The CDR3 nucleotides read TGTGCCAGTAGGACTAGCGGAAACTACGAGCAGTACTTC. It codes for CASRTSGNYEQYF. The J gene is TRBJ2-7, the V gene TRBV6-5; 10 nucleotides agree with TRBD2. Trimming took 9 bases from V and 3 from J; bases not matched to a gene: 5. Germline CDR1 reads MNHEY; CDR2 reads SVGAGI. The CDR3 contains 13 residues.

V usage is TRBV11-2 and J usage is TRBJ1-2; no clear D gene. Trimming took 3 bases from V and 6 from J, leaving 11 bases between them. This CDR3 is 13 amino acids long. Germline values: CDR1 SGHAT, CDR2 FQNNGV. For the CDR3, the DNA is TGTGCCAGCAGCTTCTCCACTGGAGATGGCTACACCTTC. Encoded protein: CASSFSTGDGYTF.

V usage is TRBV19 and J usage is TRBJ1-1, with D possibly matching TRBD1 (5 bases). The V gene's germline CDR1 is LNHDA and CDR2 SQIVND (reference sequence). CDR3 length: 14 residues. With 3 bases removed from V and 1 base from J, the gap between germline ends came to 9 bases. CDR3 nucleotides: TGTGCCAGTAGTATGGGGCAGCAGAACACTGAAGCTTTCTTT. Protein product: CASSMGQQNTEAFF.

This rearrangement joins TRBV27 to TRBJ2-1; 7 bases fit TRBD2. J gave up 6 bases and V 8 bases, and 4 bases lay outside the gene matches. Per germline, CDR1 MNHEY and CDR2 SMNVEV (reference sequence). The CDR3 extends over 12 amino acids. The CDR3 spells CASEASGNEQFF. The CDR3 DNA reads TGTGCCAGCGAGGCTAGCGGCAATGAGCAGTTCTTC.

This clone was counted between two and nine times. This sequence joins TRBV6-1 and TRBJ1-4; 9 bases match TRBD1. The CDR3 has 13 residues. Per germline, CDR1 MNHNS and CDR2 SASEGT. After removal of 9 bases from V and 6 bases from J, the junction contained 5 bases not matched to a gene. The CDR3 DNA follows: TGTGCCAGAACCAGACAGGGGGATGAAAAACTGTTTTTT. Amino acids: CARTRQGDEKLFF.

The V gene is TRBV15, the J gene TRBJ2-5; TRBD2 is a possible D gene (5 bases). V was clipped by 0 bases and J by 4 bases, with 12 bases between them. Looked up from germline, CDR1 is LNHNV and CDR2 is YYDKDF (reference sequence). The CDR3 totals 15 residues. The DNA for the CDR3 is TGTGCCACCAGCAGAGATTCGTCGAGGGCAGAGACCCAGTACTTC. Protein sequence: CATSRDSSRAETQYF. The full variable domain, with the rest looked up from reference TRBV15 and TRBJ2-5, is DAMVIQNPRYQVTQFGKPVTLSCSQTLNHNVMYWYQQKSSQAPKLLFHYYDKDFNNEADTPDNFQSRRPNTSFCFLDIRSPGLGDTAMYLCATSRDSSRAETQYFGPGTRLLVL.

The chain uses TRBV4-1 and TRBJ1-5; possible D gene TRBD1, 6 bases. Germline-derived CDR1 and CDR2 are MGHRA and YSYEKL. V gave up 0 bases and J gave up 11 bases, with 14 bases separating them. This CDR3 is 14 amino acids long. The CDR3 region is CASSQEHRRDTQHF. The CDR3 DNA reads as TGCGCCAGCAGCCAAGAGCATCGACGGGACACCCAGCATTTT.

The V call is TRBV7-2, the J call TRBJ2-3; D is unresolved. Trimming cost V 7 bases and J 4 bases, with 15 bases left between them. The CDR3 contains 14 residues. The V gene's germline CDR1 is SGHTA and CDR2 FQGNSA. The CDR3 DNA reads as TGTGCCAGCACCGCTCGGAGCCTGGCAGATACGCAGTATTTT. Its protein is CASTARSLADTQYF. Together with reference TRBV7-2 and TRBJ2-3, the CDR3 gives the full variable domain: GAGVSQSPSNKVTEKGKDVELRCDPISGHTALYWYRQSLGQGLEFLIYFQGNSAPDKSGLPSDRFSAERTGGSVSTLTIQRTQQEDSAVYLCASTARSLADTQYFGPGTRLTVL.

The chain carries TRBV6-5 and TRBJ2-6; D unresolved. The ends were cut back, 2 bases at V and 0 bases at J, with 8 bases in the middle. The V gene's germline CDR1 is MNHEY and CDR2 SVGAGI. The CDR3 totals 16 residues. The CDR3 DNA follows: TGTGCCAGCAGTTACGGCTTTCCCTCTGGGGCCAACGTCCTGACTTTC. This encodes CASSYGFPSGANVLTF.